The 26 T cell receptor beta chains presented below share a single source sample, sequenced in a study of beta chain features in type 1 diabetes. TCRB transcripts that were expressed got sequenced, as all of the isolated RNA had been reverse transcribed. Using immunoSEQ multiplex PCR, the repertoire was profiled, and TCRdb retains in-frame clones only, with some absent. Of about 410,000 clones in the sample, roughly 13% are singletons; the top ten hold roughly 0.036%. The specimen sequenced was naive CD4+ T cells from blood. Receptor source: a man between 25 and 39 years old in good health.

This clone was seen more than once but under ten times. This sequence joins TRBV30 and TRBJ2-3; 7 bases are a match to TRBD1. Trimming cost V 5 bases and J 2 bases; bases outside gene matches: 7. The CDR3 runs 14 residues. Germline CDR1 GTSNPN, CDR2 SVGIG (reference sequence). This CDR3 is CAWSSGQSTDTQYF. In nucleotides, the CDR3 is TGTGCCTGGTCCTCGGGACAGTCCACAGATACGCAGTATTTT.

This rearrangement joins TRBV4-3 to TRBJ2-7; D remains ambiguous. Germline V gives CDR1 LGHNA, CDR2 YSLEER. CDR3 length: 14 amino acids. Deletions cut 4 bases from V and 3 bases from J, with 13 bases between. CDR3 protein: CASSPRATSYEQYF. CDR3 nucleotides: TGCGCCAGCAGCCCCAGAGCCACCAGCTACGAGCAGTACTTC.

This clone was picked up a small number of times. This rearrangement joins TRBV4-3 to TRBJ1-6; TRBD1 aligns across 9 bases. CDR3 size: 16 residues. With 1 base clipped from V and 5 bases from J, the junction kept 3 bases outside the gene matches. CDR1 is LGHNA and CDR2 is YSLEER in the germline V gene. The CDR3 protein is CASSQGTGENNSPLHF. CDR3 nucleotides: TGCGCCAGCAGCCAAGGGACAGGGGAGAATAATTCACCCCTCCACTTT.

In this sample, this clone turned up a few times. This rearrangement joins TRBV14 to TRBJ2-1, with 14 bases identical to TRBD2. Trimming cost V 1 base and J 3 bases; bases outside gene matches: 11. The germline gives CDR1 SGHDN, CDR2 FVKESK. The CDR3 length is 20 residues. CDR3 sequence: CASSQAPKTSGRANYNEQFF. In DNA, the CDR3 is TGTGCCAGCAGCCAAGCCCCGAAGACTAGCGGGAGGGCCAACTACAATGAGCAGTTCTTC.

The CDR3 sequence is CASSPITGEGNIQYF. The CDR3 DNA reads TGTGCCAGCTCACCAATTACAGGGGAGGGGAACATTCAGTACTTC. The gene calls are TRBV18 and TRBJ2-4, with D perhaps given as TRBD1 or TRBD2 (7 bases each). Trimming cost V 2 bases and J 7 bases, with 15 bases left between them. From germline, CDR1 is KGHSH and CDR2 LQKENI. The CDR3 consists of 15 residues.

The chain couples TRBV30 to TRBJ1-2, with D tentatively TRBD1 (5 bases). The CDR3 is made up of 15 amino acids. Germline V gene data show CDR1 as GTSNPN and CDR2 as SVGIG (reference sequence). With 4 bases removed from V and 3 bases from J, the gap between germline ends came to 18 bases. CDR3 coding DNA: TGTGCCTGGATGAGGCGGGACGGTAAGGACTATGGCTACACCTTC. Protein: CAWMRRDGKDYGYTF.

The chain recombines TRBV7-6 with TRBJ2-7; tentatively, D is TRBD1 (5 bases). This CDR3 is 14 amino acids long. Germline V gene sequence: CDR1 SGHVS, CDR2 FNYEAQ. The V end was cut by 1 base, the J end by 2 bases, with 9 bases between. The CDR3 DNA follows: TGTGCCAGCAGCTTAGACACAGGTCCCTACGAGCAGTACTTC. This sequence encodes CASSLDTGPYEQYF.

The V gene is TRBV5-1, the J gene TRBJ2-3; D might be TRBD2 (6 bases). Per the germline V gene, CDR1 is SGHRS and CDR2 is YFSETQ. V was pared by 3 bases and J by 4 bases, with 15 bases between. This CDR3 has 15 amino acids. The CDR3 spells CASSSSASASDTQYF. CDR3 sequence (DNA): TGCGCCAGCAGCTCCTCTGCTAGCGCCTCAGATACGCAGTATTTT.

The chain's CDR3 is CASSLTSGETQYF. CDR3 DNA: TGTGCCAGCAGTTTGACTAGCGGAGAGACCCAGTACTTC. This chain joins TRBV9 and TRBJ2-5, with 9 bases matching TRBD2. Germline CDR1 and CDR2: SGDLS and YYNGEE. The trim removed 5 bases at V and 4 bases at J, leaving 3 bases unmatched. CDR3 length: 13 residues.

The chain recombines TRBV6-5 with TRBJ2-1, with 7 bases fitting TRBD2. This CDR3 is 11 amino acids long. CDR1 and CDR2 (germline): MNHEY, SVGAGI. V lost 6 bases, J lost 8 bases, and 1 base stayed unmatched. The CDR3 spells CASRGLDEQFF. CDR3 nucleotide sequence: TGTGCCAGCAGAGGACTAGATGAGCAGTTCTTC.

This chain links TRBV21-1 with TRBJ1-2; the DNA was not compared with TRBD1, the D call given in the table. TRBV21-1 is annotated as a pseudogene. The CDR3 is 14 amino acids. CDR3 sequence: CASSRTGPNYGYTF. CDR3 DNA: TGTGCCAGCAGCAGGACAGGGCCTAACTATGGCTACACCTTC.

V gene TRBV15 combines with J gene TRBJ2-1; D possibly corresponds to TRBD2 (6 bases). The ends were cut back, 2 bases at V and 0 bases at J, with 14 bases in the middle. The CDR3 length is 17 residues. Germline CDR1 LNHNV, CDR2 YYDKDF (reference sequence). The CDR3 sequence is CATSRHSGRYSYNEQFF. CDR3 nucleotide sequence: TGTGCCACCAGCAGACATAGCGGCCGTTACTCCTACAATGAGCAGTTCTTC.

This clone was observed a handful of times. The V and J genes are TRBV5-4 and TRBJ2-1, with D possibly being TRBD2 (5 bases). There are 17 residues in the CDR3. V lost 4 bases, J lost 2 bases, and 19 bases lay in between. CDR1 is SGHNT, CDR2 YYREEE, per germline (reference sequence). CDR3 in DNA: TGTGCCAGCAGCCCGTCTTTAACAACGGGGACCTACAATGAGCAGTTCTTC. This encodes CASSPSLTTGTYNEQFF.

This clone has only one observation. The chain combines TRBV11-2 with TRBJ2-3; 7 bases are a match to TRBD1. V dropped 4 bases and J dropped 5; count of bases not matched to a gene: 12. This CDR3 spans 16 amino acids. The germline V gene encodes CDR1 SGHAT and CDR2 FQNNGV. For the CDR3, the DNA is TGTGCCAGCAGCTCACAGGGGCGGCCAGGTTTAGATACGCAGTATTTT. Translating gives CASSSQGRPGLDTQYF.

The chain has TRBV7-2 and TRBJ2-3; D remains ambiguous. Germline V gives CDR1 SGHTA, CDR2 FQGNSA. The V end lost 5 bases, the J end lost 1 base, and 7 bases lay between the germline ends. The CDR3 spans 13 residues. CDR3 bases: TGTGCCAGCAGCCAACGGGGCACAGATACGCAGTATTTT. Its translation: CASSQRGTDTQYF.

Remarks on this clone: Other DNA sequences in this specimen translate into the identical CDR3. The chain recombines TRBV18 with TRBJ2-5; D unresolved. Trimming pared 6 bases from V and 1 base from J, leaving 3 bases between. Germline CDR1 KGHSH, CDR2 LQKENI. CDR3 size: 11 residues. CDR3 bases: TGTGCCAGCTCGCGCCAAGAGACCCAGTACTTC. Translating it yields CASSRQETQYF.

The chain uses TRBV5-4 and TRBJ2-5; 7 nucleotides agree with TRBD2. Germline V gives CDR1 SGHNT, CDR2 YYREEE (reference sequence). The CDR3 length is 15 residues. The V gene end was trimmed by 5 bases and the J gene end by 4 bases; junction bases not matched to a gene: 11. Here the CDR3 reads CASSFDQRGGETQYF. The CDR3 coding sequence is TGTGCCAGCAGTTTCGACCAGCGGGGCGGAGAGACCCAGTACTTC. Together with reference TRBV5-4 and TRBJ2-5, the CDR3 gives the full variable domain: ETGVTQSPTHLIKTRGQQVTLRCSSQSGHNTVSWYQQALGQGPQFIFQYYREEENGRGNFPPRFSGLQFPNYSSELNVNALELDDSALYLCASSFDQRGGETQYFGPGTRLLVL.

The rearrangement uses TRBV2 and TRBJ2-3; no clear D. The germline V and J ends were trimmed by 1 base and 3 bases, with 8 bases remaining between them. The CDR3 runs 14 residues. Germline V lookup: CDR1 SNHLY, CDR2 FYNNEI. The CDR3 DNA reads as TGTGCCAGCAGTGAAGAAGTGAGGACAGATACGCAGTATTTT. Its protein product is CASSEEVRTDTQYF.

This clone occurred a few times. The gene calls are TRBV4-2 and TRBJ2-1; a weak D match, TRBD2 (6 bases). Deletions cut 0 bases from V and 9 bases from J, with 24 bases between. The CDR3 runs to 18 residues. CDR1 is LGHNA, CDR2 YNFKEQ, per germline. CDR3 protein: CASSQEVLGAAGWSEQFF. CDR3 coding DNA: TGTGCCAGCAGCCAAGAGGTTCTTGGGGCGGCGGGATGGAGTGAGCAGTTCTTC.

This clone was counted only a few times. The CDR3 DNA sequence: TGTGCCAGCAGTGCGACAAATTACGAGCAGTACGTC. Encoded protein: CASSATNYEQYV. The chain is built from TRBV2 and TRBJ2-7, with no clear D. Germline CDR1 and CDR2: SNHLY and FYNNEI. The CDR3 spans 12 residues. The V end lost 4 bases, the J end lost 4 bases, and 8 bases lay between the germline ends.

J is TRBJ1-5 and V is TRBV30; D remains ambiguous. Germline CDR1 is GTSNPN and CDR2 is SVGIG (reference sequence). The CDR3 consists of 14 residues. The V and J ends lost 3 bases and 0 bases respectively, with 9 bases between them. The CDR3 sequence: CAWSAGSSNQPQHF. As DNA, the CDR3 is TGTGCCTGGAGCGCCGGAAGTAGCAATCAGCCCCAGCATTTT.

This clone was counted only a few times. The chain joins TRBV21-1 to TRBJ2-3; no check of the table's D call, TRBD2, against the DNA was made. TRBV21-1 is termed a pseudogene. CDR3 length: 15 residues. The CDR3 DNA follows: TGTGCCAGCAGCAAGCGGTCGACTAGCACAGATACGCAGTATTTT. As protein: CASSKRSTSTDTQYF.

This clone was counted a few times. This chain connects TRBV19 to TRBJ2-2; D possibly corresponds to TRBD1 (6 bases). Germline values: CDR1 LNHDA, CDR2 SQIVND (reference sequence). Trimming shortened V by 3 bases and J by 4 bases, and 9 bases separated the two germline ends. The CDR3 has 14 amino acids. This CDR3 reads CASSMRGSTGELFF. The DNA of the CDR3 is TGTGCCAGTAGTATGAGGGGGAGCACCGGGGAGCTGTTTTTT. The full variable domain, completed using reference TRBV19 and TRBJ2-2, is DGGITQSPKYLFRKEGQNVTLSCEQNLNHDAMYWYRQDPGQGLRLIYYSQIVNDFQKGDIAEGYSVSREKKESFPLTVTSAQKNPTAFYLCASSMRGSTGELFFGEGSRLTVL.

A few counts support this clone. CDR3 loop: CASSLTGLADTQYF. The CDR3 DNA reads TGCGCCAGCAGCCTAACAGGGTTGGCAGATACGCAGTATTTT. This chain joins TRBV5-1 and TRBJ2-3; TRBD1 might be the D (6 bases). Trimming shortened V by 4 bases and J by 4 bases, and 13 bases separated the two germline ends. Germline lookup yields CDR1 SGHRS and CDR2 YFSETQ. This CDR3 has 14 residues.

The rearrangement links TRBV7-6 to TRBJ2-1, with 10 bases aligning to TRBD2. Germline V CDR1 and CDR2: SGHVS, FNYEAQ. The CDR3 sequence is 19 residues long. V was clipped by 3 bases and J by 0 bases; unmatched bases: 11. In DNA, the CDR3 is TGTGCCAGCAGCTTCCCCCCGACTAGCGGGTCAAGCTCCTACAATGAGCAGTTCTTC. Amino acids: CASSFPPTSGSSSYNEQFF.

This clone was counted between two and nine times. V and J are TRBV2 and TRBJ2-4; weak D call: TRBD1 (6 bases). Deletions cut 4 bases from V and 1 base from J, with 14 bases between. The CDR3 runs to 16 residues. Germline values: CDR1 SNHLY, CDR2 FYNNEI. The CDR3 loop reads CASSGNGGLAKNIQYF. CDR3 nucleotide sequence: TGTGCCAGCAGTGGAAATGGGGGCTTGGCCAAAAACATTCAGTACTTC.